This note documents a single T cell receptor (beta chain) sequence. The antigen remains unidentified. This may come from a read error, since a much larger clone is one base off. What was amplified from RNA transcripts were TCR beta CDR3 regions. TCR CDR3 regions were first amplified by RT-PCR with HTBI primers. TCRdb itself ran the multiplex PCR reads through MiXCR, one entry per CDR3 protein. Altogether about 840,000 distinct CDR3 sequences are present, around 38% being singletons, with the ten largest covering 7.5% to 9.5%. The record originates from a study of T cells in Graves' hyperthyroidism and ophthalmopathy. Overall study findings and caveats: The authors' 13 V-J model separated ophthalmopathy from stable hyperthyroidism. In blood, most of the thyroid clonotypes expanded above 0.001 were also present.

The germline gives CDR1 LNHDA, CDR2 SQIVND (reference sequence). CDR3 length: 14 residues. Stable disease denoted Graves' hyperthyroidism without ophthalmopathy progression within 18 months. V is TRBV19 and J is TRBJ1-5; D is perhaps TRBD1 (5 bases). The sequence was collected from a man aged 18 to 29 with Graves' hyperthyroidism. Specimen: blood. CDR3 DNA: TGTGCCAGCCTGGGGCCTTATAGCAATCAGCCCCCGCATTTT. Translated, it gives CASLGPYSNQPPHF.